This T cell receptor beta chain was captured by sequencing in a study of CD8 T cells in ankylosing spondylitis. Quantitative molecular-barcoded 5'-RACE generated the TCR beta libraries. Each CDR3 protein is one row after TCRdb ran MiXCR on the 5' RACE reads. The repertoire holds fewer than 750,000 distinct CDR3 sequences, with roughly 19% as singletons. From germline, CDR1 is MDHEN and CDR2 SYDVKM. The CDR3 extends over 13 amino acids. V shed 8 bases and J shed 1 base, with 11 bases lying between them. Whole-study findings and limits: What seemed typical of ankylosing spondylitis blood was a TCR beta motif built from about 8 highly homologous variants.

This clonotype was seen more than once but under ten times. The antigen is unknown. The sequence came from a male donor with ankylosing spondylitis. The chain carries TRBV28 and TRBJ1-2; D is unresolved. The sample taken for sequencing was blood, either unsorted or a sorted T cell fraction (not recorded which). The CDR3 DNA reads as TGTGCCAGCCGCACTACCGTTAACTATGGCTACACCTTC. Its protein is CASRTTVNYGYTF.